This T cell receptor beta chain originates from a study of cytomegalovirus exposure and HLA in healthy donors. Use of 60 Vbeta and 13 Jbeta primers characterized the PCR. Assay: immunoSEQ multiplex PCR; the TCRdb copy retains only in-frame clones and omits some. This sample has some 130,000 clones, with 77% found just once. The CDR3 sequence is 11 residues long. Germline V gene lookup returns CDR1 GTSNPN and CDR2 SVGIG (reference sequence). V dropped 6 bases and J dropped 10 bases, with 13 bases sitting between them. Sequencing was carried out using PBMCs. The chain employs TRBV30 and TRBJ1-5, with a weak D call TRBD1 (5 bases). This TCR came from a male donor in good health and CMV-seropositive. As DNA, the CDR3 is TGTGCCTGTCCGCTGGGGCGACCCCAGCATTTT. Protein product: CACPLGRPQHF.